Presented here are 29 T cell receptor beta chains from one specimen sequenced in a study of neurological immune-mediated disorders. TCRdb recomputed calls from the 5' RACE reads with MiXCR, one row per CDR3 protein. The sample consists of roughly 62,000 distinct CDR3 sequences, 2.5% of them appearing once. Sequencing was carried out using PBMCs. These receptors were taken from a man between 45 and 60 years old with multiple sclerosis.

This clonotype was counted ten times or more. The V gene is TRBV5-5, the J gene TRBJ2-5; D is ambiguous. CDR1 and CDR2 (germline): SGHKS, YYEKEE (reference sequence). The CDR3 spans 12 residues. V gave up 4 bases and J gave up 4 bases, with 8 bases separating them. As DNA, the CDR3 is TGTGCCAGCAGCGCCCTGACAGAGACCCAGTACTTC. It encodes CASSALTETQYF.

This clonotype was picked up many times. The genes are TRBV30 and TRBJ1-5; tentatively, D is TRBD1 (6 bases). Trimming took 3 bases from V and 10 from J, leaving 13 bases between them. Germline V CDR1 and CDR2: GTSNPN, SVGIG (reference sequence). The CDR3 consists of 12 residues. CDR3 sequence: CAWRPSGGPQHF. The DNA of the CDR3 is TGTGCCTGGAGGCCTAGTGGGGGCCCCCAGCATTTT.

In this sample, this clonotype turned up many times. The rearrangement links TRBV20-1 to TRBJ2-3; 7 nucleotides match TRBD2. The CDR3 loop spans 15 amino acids. CDR1 DFQATT and CDR2 SNEGSKA come from the germline V gene (reference sequence). After removal of 5 bases from V and 2 bases from J, the junction contained 10 bases not matched to a gene. Here the CDR3 reads CSAQGLAGDTDTQYF. Written as DNA, the CDR3 is TGCAGTGCTCAGGGCTTGGCGGGGGACACAGATACGCAGTATTTT.

In its sample, this clonotype was seen many times. The V call is TRBV6-2 or TRBV6-3, the J call TRBJ2-7; D is ambiguous. Per the germline V gene, CDR1 is MNHEY and CDR2 is SVGEGT. Trimming removed 2 bases from V and 7 bases from J, with 15 bases in between. There are 14 residues in the CDR3. In nucleotides, the CDR3 is TGTGCCAGCAGTTACGGCATCCCTCCATGGGAGCAGTACTTC. Its protein is CASSYGIPPWEQYF.

There are many counts of this clonotype. The rearrangement links TRBV20-1 to TRBJ1-1, with unresolved D. This CDR3 is built from 13 residues. V gave up 3 bases and J gave up 4 bases, with 12 bases separating them. Per germline, CDR1 DFQATT and CDR2 SNEGSKA (reference sequence). In DNA form, the CDR3 reads TGCAGTGCTAGGAGGCGGCTTCTCACTGAAGCTTTCTTT. Encoded protein: CSARRRLLTEAFF.

This clonotype was detected many times. The CDR3, as DNA: TGCAGTGCTCCCCTCGGGGCTAGCGGGGGGGCTAGCACAGATACGCAGTATTTT. Its protein is CSAPLGASGGASTDTQYF. V gene TRBV20-1 combines with J gene TRBJ2-3, with 12 bases aligning to TRBD2. CDR1 DFQATT and CDR2 SNEGSKA come from the germline V gene (reference sequence). The V segment lost 5 bases and the J segment 0 bases; nucleotides outside the gene matches: 12. The CDR3 length is 18 residues.

This clonotype was observed at least ten times. The chain employs TRBV7-2 and TRBJ2-3; D not resolved. The CDR3 is 12 amino acids. Germline V CDR1 and CDR2: SGHTA, FQGNSA. V lost 1 base to trimming and J lost 7 bases, with 6 bases between them. The CDR3 DNA reads TGTGCCAGCAGCTTAGGGTCCTATACGCAGTATTTT. Encoded protein: CASSLGSYTQYF.

This clonotype was detected ten times or more. The chain has TRBV5-5 and TRBJ1-1; perhaps TRBD1 as D (6 bases). With 3 bases removed from V and 5 bases from J, the gap between germline ends came to 14 bases. The CDR3 contains 14 residues. Germline V gene sequence: CDR1 SGHKS, CDR2 YYEKEE (reference sequence). CDR3 nucleotides: TGTGCCAGCAGCTCGAGGCAGGGGCGGACTGAAGCTTTCTTT. Amino acid sequence: CASSSRQGRTEAFF.

The table lists this clonotype with many counts. The rearrangement uses TRBV7-6 and TRBJ2-3; 8 bases align to TRBD2. The CDR3 is made up of 15 amino acids. Germline V lookup: CDR1 SGHVS, CDR2 FNYEAQ. With V trimmed by 0 bases and J by 4 bases, 3 bases remained unmatched. Written as DNA, the CDR3 is TGTGCCAGCAGCTTAGCCGGGGGGGCCTCAGATACGCAGTATTTT. Amino acid sequence: CASSLAGGASDTQYF.

This clonotype was detected many times. The genes are TRBV19 and TRBJ1-2; 8 bases align to TRBD1. CDR1 is LNHDA and CDR2 is SQIVND in the germline V gene (reference sequence). V was clipped by 3 bases and J by 7 bases; unmatched bases: 7. CDR3 length equals 14 residues. CDR3 sequence (DNA): TGTGCCAGTAGTATTTCCAGGGGGCAGAGTGGCTACACCTTC. Encoded protein: CASSISRGQSGYTF. Complete variable domain (other parts from reference TRBV19 and TRBJ1-2): DGGITQSPKYLFRKEGQNVTLSCEQNLNHDAMYWYRQDPGQGLRLIYYSQIVNDFQKGDIAEGYSVSREKKESFPLTVTSAQKNPTAFYLCASSISRGQSGYTFGSGTRLTVV.

This clonotype was detected ten times or more. The chain employs TRBV28 and TRBJ2-6; D is uncertain. Germline CDR1 MDHEN, CDR2 SYDVKM. This CDR3 spans 18 amino acids. Trimming shortened V by 5 bases and J by 1 base, and 18 bases separated the two germline ends. In DNA, the CDR3 is TGTGCCAGCAGTCCCCTCCGGCCGCAGGTATCTGGGGCCAACGTCCTGACTTTC. Translating gives CASSPLRPQVSGANVLTF.

Only a few counts were recorded for this clonotype. Just one base apart from a much larger clone, this may be a read error. The rearrangement joins TRBV28 to TRBJ2-7, with D possibly called TRBD1 or TRBD2 (5 bases each). The germline V gene has CDR1 MDHEN and CDR2 SYDVKM. This CDR3 is 13 amino acids long. Trimming removed 3 bases at V and 6 bases at J, with 12 bases between. CDR3 loop: CASSLTPGPEQYF. The CDR3 DNA reads as TGTGCCAGCAGTTTGACCCCGGGGCCCGAGCAGTACTTC.

At least ten counts were recorded for this clonotype. CDR3 bases: TGTGCCAGCAGCAAAGCGGTCGACAGGAACACTGAAGCTTTCTTT. Translating gives CASSKAVDRNTEAFF. This chain connects TRBV21-1 to TRBJ1-1. TRBV21-1 is a pseudogene locus. The CDR3 is 15 residues long.

This clonotype came up many times. The rearrangement links TRBV7-2 to TRBJ2-2; D gene uncertain. Germline CDR1 reads SGHTA; CDR2 reads FQGNSA. The CDR3 extends over 14 amino acids. V was trimmed by 4 bases and J by 4 bases, leaving 10 bases between them. CDR3 nucleotide sequence: TGTGCCAGCAGCTCCAAGCAGAGCACCGGGGAGCTGTTTTTT. It yields the protein CASSSKQSTGELFF. The variable domain in full, completed from reference TRBV7-2 and TRBJ2-2, reads GAGVSQSPSNKVTEKGKDVELRCDPISGHTALYWYRQSLGQGLEFLIYFQGNSAPDKSGLPSDRFSAERTGGSVSTLTIQRTQQEDSAVYLCASSSKQSTGELFFGEGSRLTVL.

Many counts were recorded for this clonotype. The chain recombines TRBV25-1 with TRBJ2-1; possible D gene TRBD2, 6 bases. The V gene lost 2 bases and the J gene lost 2 bases, with 19 bases spanning the gap. This CDR3 contains 18 residues. Looked up from germline, CDR1 is MGHDK and CDR2 is SYGVNS. The CDR3 loop is CASSEAGRLGITYNEQFF. The CDR3 DNA is TGTGCCAGCAGTGAAGCAGGTAGACTAGGGATTACCTACAATGAGCAGTTCTTC.

There are many counts of this clonotype. This chain uses TRBV5-1 with TRBJ2-3; maybe TRBD2 (6 bases). Germline V lookup: CDR1 SGHRS, CDR2 YFSETQ. Trimming left V 0 bases short and J 6 bases short, with 14 bases between. The CDR3 is 15 residues long. CDR3 DNA: TGCGCCAGCAGCTTGGGTGGGGGACTCACGGATACGCAGTATTTT. It codes for CASSLGGGLTDTQYF.

This clonotype was found many times. The chain joins TRBV7-2 to TRBJ1-2; D not certain. This CDR3 has 11 amino acids. Germline loops: CDR1 SGHTA, CDR2 FQGNSA. Trimming left V 2 bases short and J 7 bases short, with 5 bases between. DNA for the CDR3: TGTGCCAGCAGCTTACGCTTTGGCTACACCTTC. This codes for CASSLRFGYTF.

The chain joins TRBV6-5 to TRBJ1-2; D uncertain. CDR1 and CDR2 (germline): MNHEY, SVGAGI. With 6 bases removed from V and 8 bases from J, the gap between germline ends came to 22 bases. The length of the CDR3 is 15 residues. The CDR3 sequence is CASSSSGFGSRGYTF. The CDR3 DNA sequence: TGTGCCAGCAGCTCCTCTGGTTTCGGGTCCCGGGGCTACACCTTC.

In its sample, this clonotype was seen a few times. One end of the junction is discordant with germline, which a read error may explain. V usage is TRBV20-1 and J usage is TRBJ1-6; no clear D gene. CDR3 length: 14 amino acids. Germline assignment: CDR1 DFQATT and CDR2 SNEGSKA (reference sequence). The CDR3 sequence: CSASLPREASHLHF. CDR3 in DNA: TGCAGTGCTAGTTTGCCGAGGGAAGCTTCACACCTCCACTTT.

In its sample, this clonotype was seen many times. The chain employs TRBV28 and TRBJ2-7; TRBD1 aligns across 9 bases. CDR3 length: 16 residues. V gave up 5 bases and J gave up 4 bases; unmatched junction bases: 12. Germline V gene sequence: CDR1 MDHEN, CDR2 SYDVKM. The CDR3 protein is CASSHGRDRVVYEQYF. CDR3 coding DNA: TGTGCCAGCAGTCACGGCCGGGACAGGGTTGTGTACGAGCAGTACTTC.

This clonotype was counted between two and nine times. One base away lies a much larger clone, so this may be a sequencing read error. The rearrangement links TRBV10-3 to TRBJ2-1, with TRBD2 matching over 7 bases. The CDR3 extends over 12 amino acids. Germline loops: CDR1 ENHRY, CDR2 SYGVKD. The CDR3 DNA reads TGTGACATCAGCGGGGTCAACAATGAGCAGTTCTTC. Its protein is CDISGVNNEQFF.

With respect to this clonotype: A much larger clone differs by one base, so this may be a read error. The V gene is TRBV7-2, the J gene TRBJ2-7, with unresolved D. V lost 8 bases and J lost 2, with 10 bases in between. The CDR3 consists of 12 residues. CDR1 SGHTA and CDR2 FQGNSA come from the germline V gene. The CDR3 here is CASGSATYEQYV. The CDR3 DNA reads TGTGCCAGCGGATCAGCCACCTACGAGCAGTACGTC.

This clonotype was counted ten times or more. The chain uses TRBV6-5 and TRBJ1-4, with D uncertain. V was trimmed by 5 bases and J by 0 bases, leaving 7 bases between them. CDR1 is MNHEY, CDR2 SVGAGI, per germline. The CDR3 has 14 residues. The chain's CDR3 is CASSQPPTNEKLFF. The DNA for the CDR3 is TGTGCCAGCAGTCAACCACCAACTAATGAAAAACTGTTTTTT.

Ten or more counts support this clonotype. The rearrangement links TRBV4-3 to TRBJ2-3; the D is unclear. V was trimmed by 2 bases and J by 4 bases, leaving 10 bases between them. Germline V gene lookup returns CDR1 LGHNA and CDR2 YSLEER. CDR3 length: 14 amino acids. The CDR3 protein is CASSQSARADTQYF. The CDR3 DNA follows: TGCGCCAGCAGCCAATCTGCTAGGGCAGATACGCAGTATTTT.

This clonotype was recorded many times. The gene calls are TRBV18 and TRBJ2-7; TRBD2 matches at 7 bases. Looked up from germline, CDR1 is KGHSH and CDR2 is LQKENI. The junction had 13 bases not matched to a gene; V was cut back by 3 bases and J by 5 bases. The CDR3 is 16 residues long. CDR3 region: CASSPLPGGGAHEQYF. The CDR3 DNA sequence: TGTGCCAGCTCACCTCTACCGGGAGGCGGGGCCCACGAGCAGTACTTC.

This clonotype was found many times. V is TRBV12-3 or TRBV12-4 and J is TRBJ1-5; weak D call: TRBD1 (5 bases). Trimming shortened V by 6 bases and J by 3 bases, and 12 bases separated the two germline ends. CDR3 length equals 14 residues. CDR3 bases: TGTGCCAGCAGGGGGGGGACGGTCAATCAGCCCCAGCATTTT. Its protein product is CASRGGTVNQPQHF.

This clonotype was found many times. The rearrangement uses TRBV20-1 and TRBJ1-1, with D tentatively TRBD1 (5 bases). V dropped 6 bases and J dropped 3 bases, with 14 bases sitting between them. The CDR3 totals 13 residues. Germline lookup yields CDR1 DFQATT and CDR2 SNEGSKA (reference sequence). CDR3 in amino acids: CSARDREYTEAFF. The CDR3 DNA sequence: TGCAGTGCAAGGGACCGGGAATACACTGAAGCTTTCTTT.

Sample share makes this clonotype medium-sized. The V call is TRBV5-6, the J call TRBJ1-5; unclear D gene. Germline CDR1 and CDR2: SGHDT and YYEEEE. Trimming removed 4 bases at V and 9 bases at J, with 11 bases between. This CDR3 comprises 12 residues. The DNA of the CDR3 is TGTGCCAGCAGCCCTCATGGAGGGCCCCAGCATTTT. This gives the protein CASSPHGGPQHF.

This clonotype was observed many times. The chain recombines TRBV20-1 with TRBJ1-2; D is undetermined. The germline V gene has CDR1 DFQATT and CDR2 SNEGSKA (reference sequence). V dropped 3 bases and J dropped 0 bases, with 14 bases sitting between them. This CDR3 comprises 15 residues. CDR3: CSASAPGGTNYGYTF. The CDR3 bases are TGCAGTGCTAGCGCTCCAGGTGGGACTAACTATGGCTACACCTTC.